A selection of T cell receptor beta chains follows, all from one sample in a study of blood T cell repertoires in COVID-19. Some clones are missing from TCRdb's copy, which holds only in-frame ones; the method was immunoSEQ multiplex PCR. The sample lists 90,000 or so clones, 89% occurring once. Source material: peripheral blood. Every receptor here comes from a woman in her seventies with acute or convalescent COVID-19. Each CDR3 is given with its conserved first and last residue. The order of the fields is V gene, CDR3 protein.

TRBV21-1,CASSTDRAGGDSPLHF
TRBV4-1,CASSQIGRSNEQFF
TRBV16,CASRRQGMRGYTF
TRBV7-2,CASSLLGTGFSNQPQHF
TRBV19,CASRPDRVNTEAFF
TRBV12-3/TRBV12-4,CASRPRGSYGYTF
TRBV6-6,CASRETGGGQPQHF
TRBV11-3,CASSLLQGSEQFF
TRBV11-3,CASSLDESGADTQYF
TRBV19,CASSRLVIGGGNQPQHF
TRBV10-3,CAIKGTVSLSPLHF
TRBV13,CASSSTSSNEQFF
TRBV12-3/TRBV12-4,CASRAADTQYF
TRBV6-5,CASSPGSNQPQHF
TRBV6-1,CASSETLYSNQPQHF